This T cell receptor (beta chain) was sequenced in a study of cytomegalovirus exposure and HLA in healthy donors. General observations from the study: CMV serostatus was the sole immune exposure information available.

Details on this clone: The antigen remains undetermined.

The CDR3 is 16 residues long. V shed 0 bases and J shed 2 bases, with 12 bases lying between them. PCR was performed using 60 Vbeta and 13 Jbeta primers. Only in-frame clones appear in the TCRdb table, and some are missing; sequencing was by immunoSEQ multiplex PCR. The table has roughly 200,000 clones, approximately 79% seen once. The specimen sequenced was PBMCs. The chain joins TRBV5-7 to TRBJ1-5, with a possible D match to TRBD1 (6 bases). TRBV5-7 is classed as an ORF, of uncertain function. This clonotype originated in a man aged 50-60 years in good health and CMV-seronegative. The CDR3, as DNA: TGTGCCAGCAGCTTGGGACAGGAAGGTGGCAATCAGCCCCAGCATTTT. Its protein is CASSLGQEGGNQPQHF.